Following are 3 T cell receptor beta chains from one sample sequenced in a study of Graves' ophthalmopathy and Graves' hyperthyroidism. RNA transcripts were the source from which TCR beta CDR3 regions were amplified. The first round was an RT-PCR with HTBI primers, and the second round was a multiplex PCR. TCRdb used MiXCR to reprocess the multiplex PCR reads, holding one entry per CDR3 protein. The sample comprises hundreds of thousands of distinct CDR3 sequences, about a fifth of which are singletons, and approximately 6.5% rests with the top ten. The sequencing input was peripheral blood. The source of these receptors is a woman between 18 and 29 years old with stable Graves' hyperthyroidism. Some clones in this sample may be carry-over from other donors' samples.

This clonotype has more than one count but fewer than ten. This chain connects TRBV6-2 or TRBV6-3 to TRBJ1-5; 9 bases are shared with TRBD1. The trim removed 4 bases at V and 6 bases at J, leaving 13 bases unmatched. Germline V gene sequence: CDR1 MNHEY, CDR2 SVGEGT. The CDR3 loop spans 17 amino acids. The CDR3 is CASSSAGRTGEVQPQHF. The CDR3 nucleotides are TGTGCCAGCAGTTCCGCTGGGAGGACAGGGGAGGTTCAGCCCCAGCATTTT.

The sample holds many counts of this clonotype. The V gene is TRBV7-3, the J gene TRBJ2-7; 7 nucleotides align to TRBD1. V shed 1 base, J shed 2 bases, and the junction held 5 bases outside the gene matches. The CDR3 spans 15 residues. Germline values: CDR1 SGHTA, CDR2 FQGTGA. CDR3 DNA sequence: TGTGCCAGCAGCTTAAATGCACAGGGGCCCTACGAGCAGTACTTC. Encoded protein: CASSLNAQGPYEQYF.

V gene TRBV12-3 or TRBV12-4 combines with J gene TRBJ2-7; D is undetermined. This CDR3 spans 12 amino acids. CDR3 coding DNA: TGTGCCTGCAGTAAGCTGTCGGGCGAGCAGTACGTC. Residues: CACSKLSGEQYV.